This entry describes one T cell receptor beta chain. What this receptor recognizes is not known. Qualities for individual bases were not recorded, and no much larger clone is one base off. This sample is drawn from a study of blood T cell repertoires in COVID-19 (TCRdb year 2020). With regard to the full study: Samples covering the acute and convalescent phases of COVID-19 were provided by collaborators in the United States, Italy and Spain. Nearly every sample came with metadata listing a de-identified subject ID, COVID-19 status, age in years and sex. The prospective study material was composed of cDNA or gDNA derived from T cells, B-cell-depleted T cells, or PBMCs. The repertoires were made available in a free public database intended to serve as a resource for research on the immune response to SARS-CoV-2. Samples were obtained from the ongoing ImmuneRACE study (first 160 participants) and from 1,254 subjects provided by 6 global collaborators. Where HLA class I and class II types were available, the types were taken from metadata supplied by the sample provider, not from assay-based typing. Deeply sampled blood TCRbeta repertoires from subjects exposed to, actively infected with, or recovered from COVID-19 were included in the dataset. Findings and caveats that apply to the study as a whole: How much clinical and demographic metadata was included differed by source and by participant, and the metadata was provided uncurated.

Participants in the prospective study were aged roughly 18 to 89 years, lived in about two dozen United States geographic areas, and enrolled through a virtual design. In the prospective study, participants were assigned to cohorts based on the clinical history participants reported in a screening survey and a study questionnaire. ImmuneRACE Cohort 3 recovered participants were defined by two consecutive negative NP/OP PCR tests, healthcare professional clearance, or symptom resolution. In the prospective study, mobile phlebotomists collected whole blood, serum and a nasopharyngeal or oropharyngeal swab from each participant. Over a 2-month period, participants in the prospective study had the option of providing additional blood draws and questionnaires. Blood samples from the prospective study were shipped frozen or at room temperature prior to DNA extraction. Its CDR3 holds 13 amino acids, cysteine through phenylalanine. Only the CDR3 DNA is retained, 39 bases long and in frame from the first base. V is clipped by 2 bases and J by 7 bases, and the sequence between their germline boundaries is 11 bases long. Via the germline V gene, CDR1 is MRHNA and CDR2 SNTAGT.

TCRbeta CDR3 regions were amplified from genomic DNA by means of the immunoSEQ Assay, a bias-controlled multiplex PCR. Per the authors' processing: Within the assay, amplification of reference gene primers was used to estimate how many nucleated cells each sample contained. Sequence reads were collapsed and filtered to measure the absolute abundance of every unique TCRbeta CDR3 rearrangement. For each sample, productive Simpson clonality was calculated as the square root of Simpson's diversity index across productive rearrangements. TCRdb retrieved this table from immuneACCESS and kept in-frame rearrangements only. Not all clones are present; in checked studies, unresolved V genes account for under half, and no reason is known for the remainder. V and J calls and clone size are given by that table; D and trimming were obtained from the DNA. The sample table records hundreds of thousands of clones; around 91% of these occur just once. 9.5% of the sample rests with the top ten.

The specimen was PBMCs or T cells enriched from blood (not recorded which). The sequence is built from TRBV6-4 and TRBJ1-2, with TRBD1 as a weak D call on 6 bases. This TCR was sampled from a middle-aged woman who had recovered from COVID-19. In nucleotides, the sequence is TGTGCCAGCAGTGACGACAGGCTTACTGGCTACACCTTC. Its coded protein is CASSDDRLTGYTF.